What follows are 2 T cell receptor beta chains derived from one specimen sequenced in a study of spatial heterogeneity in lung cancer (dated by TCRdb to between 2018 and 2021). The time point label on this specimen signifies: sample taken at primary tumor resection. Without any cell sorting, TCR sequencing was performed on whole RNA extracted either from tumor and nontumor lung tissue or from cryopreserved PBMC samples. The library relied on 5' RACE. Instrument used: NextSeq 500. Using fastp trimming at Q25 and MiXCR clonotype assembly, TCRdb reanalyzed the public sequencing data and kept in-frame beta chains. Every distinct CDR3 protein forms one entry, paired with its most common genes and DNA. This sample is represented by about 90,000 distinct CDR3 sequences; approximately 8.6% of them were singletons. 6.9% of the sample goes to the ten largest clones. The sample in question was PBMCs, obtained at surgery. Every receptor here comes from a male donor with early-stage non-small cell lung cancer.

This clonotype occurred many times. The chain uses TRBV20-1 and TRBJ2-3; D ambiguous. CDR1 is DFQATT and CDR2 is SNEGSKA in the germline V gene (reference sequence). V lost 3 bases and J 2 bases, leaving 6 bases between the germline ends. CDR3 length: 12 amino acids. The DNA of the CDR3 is TGCAGTGCTAGCTCAGCCACAGATACGCAGTATTTT. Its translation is CSASSATDTQYF.

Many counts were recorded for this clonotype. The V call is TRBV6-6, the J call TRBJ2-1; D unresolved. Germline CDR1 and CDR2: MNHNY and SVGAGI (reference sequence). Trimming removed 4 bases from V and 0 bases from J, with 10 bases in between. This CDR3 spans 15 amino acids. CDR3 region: CASSLASSSYNEQFF. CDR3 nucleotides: TGTGCCAGCAGTTTGGCCTCCAGCTCCTACAATGAGCAGTTCTTC.